This T cell receptor (beta chain) comes out of a study of blood T cell repertoires in COVID-19. The CDR3 spans 14 residues. CDR1 is SGHTA and CDR2 is FQGTGA in the germline V gene. V shed 3 bases and J shed 5 bases, with 14 bases lying between them. Produced via immunoSEQ multiplex PCR; TCRdb's table is partial and in-frame only. The sample consists of roughly 140,000 clones, 60% to 85% of them appearing once. This clone was detected a few times. The sample taken for sequencing was peripheral blood. The chain joins TRBV7-3 to TRBJ2-7, with a weak D call TRBD2 (6 bases). The TCR comes from a woman aged 60-75 years with acute or convalescent COVID-19. DNA of the CDR3: TGTGCCAGCAGCTTTCGAGCTAGCGCGGACGAGCAGTACTTC. Translated: CASSFRASADEQYF.